A selection of T cell receptor beta chains follows, all from one sample in a study of T cell responses to AZD1222 COVID-19 vaccine. Assay: immunoSEQ multiplex PCR; the TCRdb copy retains only in-frame clones and omits some. The profile shows about 140,000 clones, 92% of them singletons. Here the sequenced sample was peripheral blood, taken on day 0 of AZD1222 vaccination. The receptors derive from an adult in good health. CDR3s include the opening cysteine and the closing phenylalanine or tryptophan. The D gene is left open where the match is weak. Some rows have no size entry. The others give once, few or many, or a class for an expanded clone.

>TRBJ1-5|TRBV18|NA|NA
TGTGCCAGCTCCCCGGGGGATATCAGCAATCAGCCCCAGCATTTT
CASSPGDISNQPQHF
>TRBJ1-2|TRBV2|NA|TRBD1
TGTGCCAGCAGTGAAGCGTTTGGACAGGGGGCCTATGGCTACACCTTC
CASSEAFGQGAYGYTF
>TRBJ2-7|TRBV7-9|NA|NA
TGTGCCAGCACCCGGGACCTGCGGGACGAGCAGTACTTC
CASTRDLRDEQYF
>TRBJ1-2|TRBV7-2|NA|NA
TGTGCCAGCAGCTACCAAATTACAGGGATGGATGGCTACACCTTC
CASSYQITGMDGYTF
>TRBJ1-1|TRBV6-5|NA|NA
TGTGCCAGCAGACGATTGACGAACACTGAAGCTTTCTTT
CASRRLTNTEAFF
>TRBJ2-7|TRBV7-9|once|TRBD1
TGTGCCAGCAGCTTGGGACAGGGATTCTACGAGCAGTACTTC
CASSLGQGFYEQYF
>TRBJ2-7|TRBV11-1|few|NA
TGTGCCAGCAGTCGACGGAGACCCCCCTACGAGCAGTACTTC
CASSRRRPPYEQYF
>TRBJ1-2|TRBV14|NA|NA
TGTGCCAGCAGCCAAGATCCAGCTAACTATGGCTACACCTTC
CASSQDPANYGYTF
>TRBJ2-3|TRBV15|NA|TRBD1
TGTGCCACCAGCAGTGGGACAGGGGGAATAACAGATACGCAGTATTTT
CATSSGTGGITDTQYF
>TRBJ2-5|TRBV6-5|NA|TRBD2
TGTGCCAGCAGGTTACTAGCGGTCCAAGAGACCCAGTACTTC
CASRLLAVQETQYF
>TRBJ1-2|TRBV10-1|NA|NA
TGCGCCAGCAGTGAACGGGCAGCATATGGCTACACCTTC
CASSERAAYGYTF
>TRBJ2-7|TRBV6-2/TRBV6-3|NA|NA
TGTGCCAGCAGTTACTCTGCCTTTTACGAGCAGTACTTC
CASSYSAFYEQYF
>TRBJ2-3|TRBV3-1/TRBV3-2|NA|TRBD2
TGTGCCAGCAGCCAAGCTCTAGCGGGGATGCAGTATTTT
CASSQALAGMQYF
>TRBJ2-1|TRBV7-9|NA|NA
TGTGCCAGCAGCTTAGAATCCCAGCGCACTCACAATGAGCAGTTCTTC
CASSLESQRTHNEQFF
>TRBJ1-1|TRBV27|NA|NA
TGTGCCAGCAGTCCCCAATGGGGTGGCACTGAAGCTTTCTTT
CASSPQWGGTEAFF
>TRBJ1-5|TRBV5-1|few|NA
TGCGCCAGCAGCTTGTCAGGGGATGGCAATCAGCCCCAGCATTTT
CASSLSGDGNQPQHF
>TRBJ2-3|TRBV18|NA|TRBD2
TGTGCCAGCTCACCAGCTAGCGGGGGGGCCCAAAGTACGCAGTATTTT
CASSPASGGAQSTQYF
>TRBJ1-6|TRBV5-1|NA|TRBD1
TGCGCCAGCAGCTCGGGGACAGAATATAATTCACCCCTCCACTTT
CASSSGTEYNSPLHF
>TRBJ1-6|TRBV7-2|NA|NA
TGTGCCAGCAGCTTAGTTGGGGCAGGGAATTCACCCCTCCACTTT
CASSLVGAGNSPLHF
>TRBJ2-1|TRBV10-3|NA|NA
TGTGCCATCAGTGCCCTCGGTTTGACTAATAATCATGAGCAGTTCTTC
CAISALGLTNNHEQFF
>TRBJ2-7|TRBV18|NA|TRBD1
TGTGCCAGCTCACAACGGACAGGGGTCGAGCAGTACTTC
CASSQRTGVEQYF
>TRBJ2-2|TRBV6-5|NA|TRBD1
TGTGCCAGCAGTTATACAGGGGCCGGCGGGGAGCTGTTTTTT
CASSYTGAGGELFF
>TRBJ2-4|TRBV6-5|once|TRBD1
TGTGCCAGCAGTTCCGGGGGACAGGTCGGAAACATTCAGTACTTC
CASSSGGQVGNIQYF
>TRBJ1-6|TRBV11-2|NA|TRBD1
TGTGCCAGCAGCGTGAGCAGGGGGTCTAATTCACCCCTCCACTTT
CASSVSRGSNSPLHF
>TRBJ1-2|TRBV2|NA|NA
TGTGCCACCAGAATGAGGGGGGCGGTAAACTATGGCTACACCTTC
CATRMRGAVNYGYTF
>TRBJ1-4|TRBV5-6|NA|NA
TGTGCCAGCAGCTTTGGTGCGGCTAATGAAAAACTGTTTTTT
CASSFGAANEKLFF
>TRBJ2-7|TRBV11-2|NA|TRBD1
TGTGCCAGCAGCTCTTGGAGTGACCGGGACAGGGGGCACTACGAGCAGTACTTC
CASSSWSDRDRGHYEQYF
>TRBJ2-7|TRBV6-5|NA|TRBD1
TGTGCCAGCAGTCTCGACAGGGTACGGTACGAGCAGTACTTC
CASSLDRVRYEQYF
>TRBJ2-5|TRBV2|NA|NA
TGTGCCAGCATCCGGTCCGGGCAAGAGACCCAGTACTTC
CASIRSGQETQYF
>TRBJ2-1|TRBV29-1|NA|NA
TGCAGCGTTGGACCGGGTTTCTCCTACAATGAGCAGTTCTTC
CSVGPGFSYNEQFF
>TRBJ1-1|TRBV6-6|NA|NA
TGTGCCAGCAGTTCCCCCCGGAAGGAAGCTTTCTTT
CASSSPRKEAFF
>TRBJ2-1|TRBV3-1/TRBV3-2|NA|NA
TGTGCCAGCAGCCAAGGGGCTCCGGGGCGCACCTACAATGAGCAGTTCTTC
CASSQGAPGRTYNEQFF
>TRBJ1-3|TRBV5-1|NA|NA
TGCGCCAGCAGCTTGGAGTCCGGGGTTTCTGGAAACACCATATATTTT
CASSLESGVSGNTIYF
>TRBJ2-7|TRBV7-6|NA|NA
TGTGCCAGCAGCTTTACTCCGGCGGCCGAGCAGTACTTC
CASSFTPAAEQYF
>TRBJ2-7|TRBV19|NA|TRBD1
TGTGCCAGTAGTATCGCGACCGGGACAGGGATCTCCTACGAGCAGTACTTC
CASSIATGTGISYEQYF
>TRBJ2-7|TRBV5-1|once|TRBD2
TGCGCCAGCAGCTCTGAACTGACTAGCCTAGATTACGAGCAGTACTTC
CASSSELTSLDYEQYF
>TRBJ1-5|TRBV10-1|many|NA
TGCGCCAGCAGTGAGGGGACCCAGCCCCAGCATTTT
CASSEGTQPQHF
>TRBJ2-1|TRBV27|NA|NA
TGTGCCAGCAGTTTAGGGACCCGCCCTGAGCAGTTCTTC
CASSLGTRPEQFF
>TRBJ2-7|TRBV27|NA|TRBD1
TGTGCCAGCAGTTTCTGGGACAGATCCTACGAGCAGTACTTC
CASSFWDRSYEQYF
>TRBJ2-6|TRBV19|NA|NA
TGTGCCAGCTCTTCTCCCGGAGGGGGCTCTGGGGCCAACGTCCTGACTTTC
CASSSPGGGSGANVLTF
>TRBJ1-6|TRBV6-1|NA|NA
TGTGCCAGCAGTGAAGGATTCCCCGGTAATTCACCCCTCCACTTT
CASSEGFPGNSPLHF
>TRBJ2-7|TRBV2|NA|TRBD1
TGTGCCAGCAGTGATATCCGGACAGGGTTTTACGAGCAGTACTTC
CASSDIRTGFYEQYF
>TRBJ2-3|TRBV28|NA|TRBD2
TGTGCCAGCAGTTCCCGGGAGGTGCGGGGCCCGCGGGATACGCAGTATTTT
CASSSREVRGPRDTQYF
>TRBJ1-2|TRBV23-1|NA|NA
TGCGCCAGCAGTCAATTAAAGGACAGAGTATTTGGTGTAGAAAGCTCGGGGGGCTACACCTTC
CASSQLKDRVFGVESSGGYTF
>TRBJ2-5|TRBV19|NA|TRBD2
TGTGCCAGTTCGCCCCCCCTCGGACTAGCGGGGATGGTAGGTGAGACCCAGTACTTC
CASSPPLGLAGMVGETQYF
>TRBJ2-3|TRBV7-2|once|TRBD2
TGTGCCAGCAGCCCCCAACTGACTAGCGGGAGCGCAGATACGCAGTATTTT
CASSPQLTSGSADTQYF
>TRBJ1-2|TRBV2|few|TRBD1
TGTGCCAGCAGCGCTGGACAGGGGTATGGCTACACCTTC
CASSAGQGYGYTF
>TRBJ2-7|TRBV21-1|NA|NA
TGTGCCGCGGGGACCGGGACAGGGGACACCTACGAGCAGTACTTC
CAAGTGTGDTYEQYF
>TRBJ2-5|TRBV23-1|NA|TRBD1
TGCGCCAGCAAAGGGACAGGGGCTCGGGAGACCCAGTACTTC
CASKGTGARETQYF